Listed below are T cell receptor beta chains from one sample, sequenced in a study of blood T cell repertoires in COVID-19. The assay was immunoSEQ multiplex PCR, and TCRdb's table has in-frame clones only and misses some. The table lists over 150,000 clones, 83% of them singletons. What was sequenced was peripheral blood. These receptors were collected from a woman of 80 years or more with acute or convalescent COVID-19. Each CDR3 is given with its conserved first and last residue. A D gene is named only where the DNA matches it firmly. Only part of the rows carry a size: once, few, many, or a class if the clone is expanded.

TRBV15	.	TRBJ2-1	.	TGTGCCACCAGCAGAGATAGGGGCTCTGAGCAGTTCTTC	CATSRDRGSEQFF
TRBV7-2	many	TRBJ1-2	TRBD1	TGTGCCAGCGGGGGACAGGGCCAAATTCATGGCTACACCTTC	CASGGQGQIHGYTF
TRBV19	.	TRBJ1-1	.	TGTGCCAGTAGTCAAATACAGGGGAACACTGAAGCTTTCTTT	CASSQIQGNTEAFF
TRBV7-3	.	TRBJ1-6	TRBD1	TGTGCCAGCAGCGCGGGACAGACTAATTCACCCCTCCACTTT	CASSAGQTNSPLHF
TRBV10-3	.	TRBJ1-4	.	TGTGCCATCAGCTCGGACCTGGCGGGGGAAAAACTGTTTTTT	CAISSDLAGEKLFF
TRBV28	.	TRBJ2-3	.	TGTGCCAGCCAGGGACAAGTCACAGATACGCAGTATTTT	CASQGQVTDTQYF
TRBV7-2	.	TRBJ1-1	.	TGTGCCAGCAGCTTCGGCAGGGCGAACACTGAAGCTTTCTTT	CASSFGRANTEAFF
TRBV6-2/TRBV6-3	.	TRBJ2-5	.	TGTGCCAGCAGTTGGGCAGAGACCCAGTACTTC	CASSWAETQYF
TRBV2	.	TRBJ2-1	.	TGTGCCACCAGGGGGGAGGGAATGACCTACAATGAGCAGTTCTTC	CATRGEGMTYNEQFF
TRBV14	.	TRBJ2-1	.	TGTGCCAGCAGCCAAGATATTTTAGATGAGCAGTTCTTC	CASSQDILDEQFF
TRBV2	.	TRBJ1-4	.	TGTGCCGGTTCCGTGGGGCGCAGTGAAAAACTGTTTTTT	CAGSVGRSEKLFF
TRBV18	.	TRBJ2-1	TRBD1	TGTGCCAGCTCCCTACGACAGGGAACGGGGTACAATGAGCAGTTCTTC	CASSLRQGTGYNEQFF
TRBV5-1	.	TRBJ2-3	.	TGCGCCAGCAGCGACCCGGGGGCAGATACGCAGTATTTT	CASSDPGADTQYF
TRBV25-1	once	TRBJ1-5	TRBD1	TGTGCCAGCCAGGGACAGCACAATCAGCCCCAGCATTTT	CASQGQHNQPQHF
TRBV7-9	.	TRBJ1-2	.	TGTGCCAGCAGCGGGTCAGGGAGGAACTATGGCTACACCTTC	CASSGSGRNYGYTF
TRBV5-6	.	TRBJ2-3	.	TGTGCCAGCAGCCGGAGCGGTGGGCCCAGCACAGATACGCAGTATTTT	CASSRSGGPSTDTQYF
TRBV5-4	.	TRBJ2-2	TRBD2	TGTGCCAGCAGCCCTCCGGGACTAGCGGGGGGGCCGAGATCCGGGGAGCTGTTTTTT	CASSPPGLAGGPRSGELFF
TRBV5-6	.	TRBJ2-5	TRBD1	TGTGCCAGCAGCTGGACAGGGCAAGAGACCCAGTACTTC	CASSWTGQETQYF
TRBV7-2	.	TRBJ2-3	TRBD2	TGTGCCAGCAGCTTAATGGAGCGGGGGGCCACAGATACGCAGTATTTT	CASSLMERGATDTQYF